This T cell receptor (beta chain) is drawn from a study of T-cell memory formation after mild COVID-19. Study-level background: TCR clusters were mostly confined to one donor each.

TCRdb re-called the 5' RACE reads with MiXCR, one entry per CDR3 protein. In the table there are under 450,000 distinct CDR3 sequences, approximately 15% of which are singletons. The CDR3 runs 14 residues. Trimming cost V 5 bases and J 4 bases, with 13 bases left between them. Germline-derived CDR1 and CDR2 are SEHNR and FQNEAQ (reference sequence). About this clonotype itself: Its antigen is as yet unknown.

Study conclusions and caveats: Proof of SARS-CoV-2 specificity was absent for the second-wave clones that crested on day 37. Some clones that responded turned up in pre-infection memory, which suggests that cross-reactive memory joined in. Contracting CD8+ clones were enriched in EMRA, CD4+ mainly in CM and EM.

Material for sequencing was PBMCs or a T cell subset sorted from them (not recorded which). The TCR originated in a man younger than 30 who had mild COVID-19 (a few samples of this study predate the infection). Cell type and time point are not known. The chain uses TRBV7-9 and TRBJ2-3; D is perhaps TRBD2 (7 bases). The CDR3 DNA reads as TGTGCCAGCAGCCCCCGGGGGGCTCCAGATACGCAGTATTTT. Translated: CASSPRGAPDTQYF. Variable domain in full (rest from reference TRBV7-9 and TRBJ2-3): DTGVSQNPRHKITKRGQNVTFRCDPISEHNRLYWYRQTLGQGPEFLTYFQNEAQLEKSRLLSDRFSAERPKGSFSTLEIQRTEQGDSAMYLCASSPRGAPDTQYFGPGTRLTVL.